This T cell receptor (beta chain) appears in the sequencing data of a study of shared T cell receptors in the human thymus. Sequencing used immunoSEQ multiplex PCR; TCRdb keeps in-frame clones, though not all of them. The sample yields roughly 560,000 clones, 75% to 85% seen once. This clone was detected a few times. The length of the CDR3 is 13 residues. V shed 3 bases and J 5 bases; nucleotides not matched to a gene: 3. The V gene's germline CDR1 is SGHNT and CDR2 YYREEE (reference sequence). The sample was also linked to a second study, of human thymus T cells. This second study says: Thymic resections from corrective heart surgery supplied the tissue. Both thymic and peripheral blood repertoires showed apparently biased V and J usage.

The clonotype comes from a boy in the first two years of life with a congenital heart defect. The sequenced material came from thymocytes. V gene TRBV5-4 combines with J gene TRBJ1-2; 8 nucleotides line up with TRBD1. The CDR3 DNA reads TGTGCCAGCAGCTCCACAGGGGGATATGGCTACACCTTC. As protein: CASSSTGGYGYTF.